This TCR beta chain was retrieved from a study of blood T cell repertoires in COVID-19. Across the study: The study drew acute and convalescent COVID-19 samples from the United States, Italy and Spain.

The CDR3 contains 15 residues. J gave up 1 base and V 5 bases, and 6 bases lay outside the gene matches. Germline CDR1 and CDR2: SEHNR and FQNEAQ (reference sequence). Recovery meant two consecutive negative NP/OP PCR tests, professional clearance, or resolved symptoms. Assay used: immunoSEQ multiplex PCR; TCRdb lists only in-frame clones, some missing. The table lists roughly 300,000 clones, 65% to 90% of them singletons. The source is a woman under 30 who had recovered from COVID-19. Sequences were obtained from PBMCs or T cells enriched from blood (not recorded which). This chain uses TRBV7-9 with TRBJ2-7, with 9 bases identical to TRBD1. CDR3 protein: CASSVDRGLSYEQYF. The CDR3 DNA follows: TGTGCCAGCAGCGTGGACAGGGGCCTTTCCTACGAGCAGTACTTC.